The 13 T cell receptor beta chains in this list originate from one sample, sequenced in a study of T cell changes during pregnancy in multiple sclerosis. Clones were read by immunoSEQ multiplex PCR, and TCRdb kept only the in-frame ones, dropping some. The table records approximately 130,000 clones, 90% to 96% of them present only once. The sample was peripheral blood, taken after pregnancy. These receptors were collected from a female donor with multiple sclerosis, enrolled in a pregnancy study.

The chain carries TRBV25-1 and TRBJ2-7, with TRBD1 matching 7 bases. V lost 3 bases to trimming and J lost 1 base; unmatched junction nucleotides: 3. This CDR3 comprises 14 residues. The germline V gene encodes CDR1 MGHDK and CDR2 SYGVNS. The CDR3, as DNA: TGTGCCAGCAGTGATAGGGGGCAGTCCTACGAGCAGTACTTC. As protein: CASSDRGQSYEQYF.

This chain uses TRBV15 with TRBJ2-1; TRBD2 is a possible D gene (6 bases). Germline values: CDR1 LNHNV, CDR2 YYDKDF (reference sequence). This CDR3 comprises 15 residues. V was clipped by 3 bases and J by 7 bases, with 16 bases between them. The CDR3 nucleotides read TGTGCCACCAGCAGGGGGGGACCCAGCGGGAATGAGCAGTTCTTC. Residues: CATSRGGPSGNEQFF.

The chain couples TRBV6-5 to TRBJ2-7, with TRBD2 matching 9 bases. The CDR3 consists of 15 residues. From germline, CDR1 is MNHEY and CDR2 SVGAGI. V shed 6 bases, J shed 3 bases, and the junction held 9 bases outside the gene matches. The CDR3 nucleotides are TGTGCCAGCAGCATATCGACTAGCGGACGCTACGAGCAGTACTTC. Protein: CASSISTSGRYEQYF.

This sequence joins TRBV27 and TRBJ2-1; D unclear. The CDR3 contains 13 residues. V lost 6 bases, J lost 3 bases, and 9 bases lay in between. CDR1 MNHEY and CDR2 SMNVEV come from the germline V gene (reference sequence). CDR3 in DNA: TGTGCCAGCAGACTTAGAAACTACAATGAGCAGTTCTTC. It yields the protein CASRLRNYNEQFF.

This chain uses TRBV6-1 with TRBJ2-5, with 11 positions matching TRBD1. The CDR3 spans 15 residues. J lost 4 bases, V lost 6 bases, and 7 bases had no gene match. Germline CDR1 reads MNHNS; CDR2 reads SASEGT. Here the CDR3 reads CASRKRDRGLETQYF. CDR3 coding DNA: TGTGCCAGCAGGAAGAGGGACAGGGGGTTAGAGACCCAGTACTTC.

This clone was recorded once. The chain links TRBV12-5 to TRBJ2-2; 9 bases are a match to TRBD2. The CDR3 is 18 amino acids. Germline V gene lookup returns CDR1 LGHNT and CDR2 FRNRAP. Trimming removed 4 bases from V and 3 bases from J; junction bases left unmatched: 12. The CDR3 here is CASGSPHLAGIDTGELFF. The CDR3 DNA reads TGTGCTAGTGGTTCCCCCCACCTAGCGGGAATTGACACCGGGGAGCTGTTTTTT.

This chain connects TRBV28 to TRBJ2-7; the match to TRBD1 covers 8 bases. V lost 6 bases, J lost 2 bases, and 15 bases stayed unmatched. Germline CDR1 MDHEN, CDR2 SYDVKM. This CDR3 contains 17 residues. The CDR3 loop reads CASSPSGTGLRAYEQYF. The CDR3 nucleotides read TGTGCCAGCAGCCCATCCGGGACAGGACTTCGGGCCTACGAGCAGTACTTC.

The CDR3 coding sequence is TGTGCCAGCAGCTTAGACGAGACTTGGGCTTTCTTT. Translated: CASSLDETWAFF. This rearrangement joins TRBV7-9 to TRBJ1-1; D is uncertain. The V end lost 1 base, the J end lost 11 bases, and 11 bases lay between the germline ends. CDR1 SEHNR and CDR2 FQNEAQ come from the germline V gene (reference sequence). The CDR3 loop spans 12 amino acids. The variable domain in full, completed from reference TRBV7-9 and TRBJ1-1, reads DTGVSQNPRHKITKRGQNVTFRCDPISEHNRLYWYRQTLGQGPEFLTYFQNEAQLEKSRLLSDRFSAERPKGSFSTLEIQRTEQGDSAMYLCASSLDETWAFFGQGTRLTVV.

The count of this clone is one. J is TRBJ2-7 and V is TRBV19, with 10 bases lining up with TRBD1. Trimming at V came to 0 bases and at J to 3 bases, leaving 5 bases not matched to a gene. Per the germline V gene, CDR1 is LNHDA and CDR2 is SQIVND (reference sequence). This CDR3 is 16 amino acids long. CDR3 nucleotides: TGTGCCAGTAGTATAGACGGGACAGGGGTAAACTACGAGCAGTACTTC. This sequence encodes CASSIDGTGVNYEQYF.

V and J are TRBV6-1 and TRBJ2-3, with 9 positions matching TRBD2. This CDR3 has 16 amino acids. In germline, CDR1 is MNHNS, CDR2 SASEGT. The V segment lost 4 bases and the J segment 2 bases; nucleotides outside the gene matches: 7. CDR3 sequence (DNA): TGTGCCAGCAGTGCCATGGCTAGCGGGATCACAGATACGCAGTATTTT. This translates into CASSAMASGITDTQYF.

This clone is a singleton in its sample. This chain's CDR3 is CASSPRTGKGNTIYF. The CDR3 nucleotides read TGTGCCAGCAGCCCGCGGACGGGAAAAGGAAACACCATATATTTT. J is TRBJ1-3 and V is TRBV7-6; no firm D call. The CDR3 runs to 15 residues. The germline V gene has CDR1 SGHVS and CDR2 FNYEAQ. V lost 5 bases, J lost 4 bases, and 15 bases lay in between.

The chain links TRBV20-1 to TRBJ1-1, with 10 bases that match TRBD1. Looked up from germline, CDR1 is DFQATT and CDR2 is SNEGSKA (reference sequence). V was pared by 6 bases and J by 8 bases, with 3 bases of the junction left unmatched. This CDR3 is 11 amino acids long. In nucleotides, the CDR3 is TGCAGTGCGACAGGGGGCGCGGAAGCTTTCTTT. Its protein is CSATGGAEAFF.

The chain employs TRBV18 and TRBJ2-1; D gene unclear. The CDR3 runs to 13 residues. The germline V gene has CDR1 KGHSH and CDR2 LQKENI. V gave up 2 bases and J gave up 4 bases, with 6 bases separating them. In nucleotides, the CDR3 is TGTGCCAGCTCACCAAAACAGTACAATGAGCAGTTCTTC. It translates to CASSPKQYNEQFF.